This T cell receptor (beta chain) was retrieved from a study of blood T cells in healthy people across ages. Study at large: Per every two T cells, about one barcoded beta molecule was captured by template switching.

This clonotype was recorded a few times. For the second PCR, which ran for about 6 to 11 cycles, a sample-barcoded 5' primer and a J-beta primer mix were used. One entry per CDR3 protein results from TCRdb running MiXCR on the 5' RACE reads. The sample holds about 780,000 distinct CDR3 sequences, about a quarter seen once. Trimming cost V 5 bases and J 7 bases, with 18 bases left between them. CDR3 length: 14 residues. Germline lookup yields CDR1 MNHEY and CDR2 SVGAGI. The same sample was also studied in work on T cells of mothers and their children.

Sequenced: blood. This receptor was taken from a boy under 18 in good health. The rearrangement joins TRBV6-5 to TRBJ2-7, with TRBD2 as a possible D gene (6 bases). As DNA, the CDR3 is TGTGCCAGCAGTGACCGAAGGGAGGCTGGGGAGCAGTACTTC. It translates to CASSDRREAGEQYF.